This T cell receptor (beta chain) was sequenced in a study of blood T cells in healthy people across ages. Study conclusions and caveats: Getting older went along with TCR beta diversity per million T cells dropping roughly linearly. For the donors, CMV status was unknown and possibly confounded expanded clonotype changes.

This clonotype appeared a few times. Its antigen is not known. A second PCR of roughly 7 to 11 cycles used a sample-barcoded 5' primer and a J-beta primer mix. TCRdb re-called the 5' RACE reads through MiXCR, storing one row per CDR3 protein. The sample lists about 1.6 million distinct CDR3 sequences; roughly 32% were seen once. The CDR3 length is 19 residues. The germline V gene has CDR1 MNHEY and CDR2 SMNVEV (reference sequence). Trimming pared 5 bases from V and 3 bases from J, leaving 25 bases between. The chain links TRBV27 to TRBJ2-2, with a weak D call TRBD2 (6 bases). Sequenced material: blood. The source of this sequence is a woman aged 25-40 years in good health. The CDR3 DNA follows: TGTGCCAGCAGTCCCGACGGAGGGTTCAGGGCTACTCACACCGGGGAGCTGTTTTTT. This gives the protein CASSPDGGFRATHTGELFF.